Listed here are 20 T cell receptor beta chains from one sample, sequenced in a study of vaccination and CD4 T cells after COVID-19. The Oncomine TCR Beta short-read assay generated sequence data from the DNA of cultured CD4+ T cells. From the PCR reads, TCRdb called clonotypes with MiXCR, one entry per CDR3 protein. The sample consists of 20,000 to 30,000 distinct CDR3 sequences, approximately 59% of them appearing once. Noted treatment: approximately nine-day PBMC culture with coronavirus spike peptide pools or control peptides (ViraFEST assay). For these receptors, no antigen is known. Sequencing input: CD4+ T cells from blood, cultured in vitro. The receptor set was obtained from a human donor who had recovered from COVID-19.

This clonotype was counted between two and nine times. The V gene is TRBV10-3, the J gene TRBJ1-2, with 8 positions matching TRBD1. The CDR3 loop spans 13 amino acids. Trimming at V came to 6 bases and at J to 5 bases, leaving 5 bases not matched to a gene. Per germline, CDR1 ENHRY and CDR2 SYGVKD. The CDR3 sequence is CAIRGGTGYGYTF. For the CDR3, the DNA is TGTGCCATCAGAGGGGGGACAGGATATGGCTACACCTTC.

The chain couples TRBV7-2 to TRBJ2-5; D may be TRBD1 or TRBD2 (5 bases each). CDR3 length equals 14 residues. Germline CDR1 SGHTA, CDR2 FQGNSA. Trimming pared 2 bases from V and 4 bases from J, leaving 11 bases between. This CDR3 reads CASSLQGVGETQYF. The CDR3 nucleotides read TGTGCCAGCAGCTTACAGGGAGTGGGAGAGACCCAGTACTTC. Full variable domain (rest looked up from reference TRBV7-2 and TRBJ2-5): GAGVSQSPSNKVTEKGKDVELRCDPISGHTALYWYRQSLGQGLEFLIYFQGNSAPDKSGLPSDRFSAERTGGSVSTLTIQRTQQEDSAVYLCASSLQGVGETQYFGPGTRLLVL.

V usage is TRBV4-2 and J usage is TRBJ1-1; D is undetermined. CDR3 length equals 15 residues. Germline values: CDR1 LGHNA, CDR2 YNFKEQ. The V and J ends lost 1 base and 1 base respectively, with 10 bases between them. CDR3 amino acids: CASSQGSGGNTEAFF. Written as DNA, the CDR3 is TGTGCCAGCAGCCAAGGTAGTGGCGGGAACACTGAAGCTTTCTTT.

The J gene is TRBJ1-2, the V gene TRBV15; D is perhaps TRBD1 (5 bases). The CDR3 consists of 15 residues. V lost 0 bases, J lost 7 bases, and 15 bases lay in between. Germline V CDR1 and CDR2: LNHNV, YYDKDF (reference sequence). The CDR3 bases are TGTGCCACCAGCAGAGATGAAGGGGTTTGGGCTGGCTACACCTTC. Its protein product is CATSRDEGVWAGYTF. Full variable domain (remainder filled in from reference TRBV15 and TRBJ1-2): DAMVIQNPRYQVTQFGKPVTLSCSQTLNHNVMYWYQQKSSQAPKLLFHYYDKDFNNEADTPDNFQSRRPNTSFCFLDIRSPGLGDTAMYLCATSRDEGVWAGYTFGSGTRLTVV.

This chain uses TRBV20-1 with TRBJ2-1; D not certain. The better agreement between TRBJ2-7 and the DNA end casts doubt on the J call. The CDR3 length is 12 residues. Germline V lookup: CDR1 DFQATT, CDR2 SNEGSKA (reference sequence). Here the CDR3 DNA reads TGCAGTGCTACCGGAAGGGTGGGCGAGCAGTACTTC. Residues: CSATGRVGEQYF.

The J gene is TRBJ2-3, the V gene TRBV7-2; tentative D call: TRBD2 (6 bases). The V end lost 2 bases, the J end lost 5 bases, and 17 bases lay between the germline ends. CDR1 is SGHTA and CDR2 is FQGNSA in the germline V gene. The CDR3 extends over 16 amino acids. The CDR3 spells CASSLFSGAALDTQYF. For the CDR3, the DNA is TGTGCCAGCAGCTTATTTAGCGGCGCGGCGCTAGATACGCAGTATTTT.

This chain joins TRBV4-2 and TRBJ1-5; D is uncertain. The CDR3 extends over 13 amino acids. The V and J ends lost 0 bases and 4 bases respectively, with 4 bases between them. Germline V CDR1 and CDR2: LGHNA, YNFKEQ. The CDR3 loop is CASSQDPNQPQHF. DNA of the CDR3: TGTGCCAGCAGCCAAGATCCTAATCAGCCCCAGCATTTT.

V is TRBV20-1 and J is TRBJ2-7; the D is unclear. The germline V gene encodes CDR1 DFQATT and CDR2 SNEGSKA (reference sequence). The CDR3 sequence is 11 residues long. The V and J ends lost 3 bases and 1 base respectively, with 4 bases between them. CDR3: CSARKSYEQYF. DNA for the CDR3: TGCAGTGCTAGGAAGTCCTACGAGCAGTACTTC.

The chain is built from TRBV19 and TRBJ2-3, with TRBD2 matching over 7 bases. The CDR3 extends over 13 amino acids. The V segment lost 5 bases and the J segment 5 bases; nucleotides outside the gene matches: 4. CDR1 LNHDA and CDR2 SQIVND come from the germline V gene (reference sequence). The CDR3 spells CASSQRGEDTQYF. In DNA form, the CDR3 reads TGTGCCAGTAGTCAGCGGGGTGAAGATACGCAGTATTTT.

This clonotype was detected only a few times. This sequence joins TRBV7-9 and TRBJ1-1; possible D gene TRBD1, 5 bases. Germline V CDR1 and CDR2: SEHNR, FQNEAQ (reference sequence). V was cut by 5 bases and J by 5 bases, with 21 bases left in between. The length of the CDR3 is 16 residues. The DNA for the CDR3 is TGTGCCAGCAGCGACCCCCGGGGGGTTGAGGAAACTGAAGCTTTCTTT. This gives the protein CASSDPRGVEETEAFF.

The chain employs TRBV12-5 and TRBJ2-1; D gene unclear. CDR3 size: 12 residues. Trimming stripped 5 bases from V and 9 bases from J, with 11 bases between. Germline V gene data show CDR1 as LGHNT and CDR2 as FRNRAP. The DNA for the CDR3 is TGTGCTAGTGGTGTAGAAGTCACTGAGCAGTTCTTC. Translation gives CASGVEVTEQFF.

V gene TRBV4-2 combines with J gene TRBJ2-5; tentatively, D is TRBD1 or TRBD2 (5 bases each). Germline V gene data show CDR1 as LGHNA and CDR2 as YNFKEQ. This CDR3 has 14 residues. V shed 8 bases and J shed 5 bases, with 18 bases lying between them. CDR3 bases: TGTGCCAGCTCCCCGGGGCATAAACCGGAGACCCAGTACTTC. Protein: CASSPGHKPETQYF.

V usage is TRBV7-6 and J usage is TRBJ2-7, with 7 nucleotides matching TRBD2. The CDR3 loop spans 16 amino acids. Germline V gene lookup returns CDR1 SGHVS and CDR2 FNYEAQ. J was trimmed by 3 bases and V by 4 bases; bases with no gene match: 12. CDR3 amino acids: CASSSIAGSGLYEQYF. The CDR3 bases are TGTGCCAGCAGCTCGATAGCGGGCAGCGGGCTCTACGAGCAGTACTTC.

The genes are TRBV7-9 and TRBJ1-1, with a tentative D call TRBD1 (5 bases). CDR3 size: 14 residues. The V gene lost 3 bases and the J gene lost 5 bases, with 13 bases spanning the gap. Germline V gene data show CDR1 as SEHNR and CDR2 as FQNEAQ (reference sequence). CDR3 sequence reads: CASSFQSGPTEAFF. DNA of the CDR3: TGTGCCAGCAGCTTTCAGTCAGGGCCGACTGAAGCTTTCTTT.

The rearrangement links TRBV5-1 to TRBJ1-2; TRBD1 matches 7 bases. CDR3 length equals 16 residues. Trimming removed 0 bases from V and 4 bases from J; junction bases left unmatched: 9. Germline V gene lookup returns CDR1 SGHRS and CDR2 YFSETQ. The CDR3 DNA reads as TGCGCCAGCAGCTTGGATTCCCCGACAGGGTCCTATGGCTACACCTTC. Amino acid sequence: CASSLDSPTGSYGYTF.

A few counts support this clonotype. The CDR3 nucleotides are TGTGCCAGCAGCTTTCGGGAGTCGAACACTGAAGCTTTCTTT. Protein sequence: CASSFRESNTEAFF. This rearrangement joins TRBV7-8 to TRBJ1-1; no definite D call. The CDR3 has 14 amino acids. The V and J ends lost 3 bases and 1 base respectively, with 9 bases between them. CDR1 is SGHVS and CDR2 is FQNEAQ in the germline V gene.

The chain carries TRBV12-3 or TRBV12-4 and TRBJ1-1; possible D gene TRBD1, 5 bases. With 4 bases removed from V and 0 bases from J, the gap between germline ends came to 12 bases. The CDR3 is 15 residues long. The CDR3 sequence is CASSSGTGVNTEAFF. The CDR3 DNA reads TGTGCCAGCAGTTCCGGGACGGGAGTGAACACTGAAGCTTTCTTT.

Turning to this clonotype: A read error may account for a junction end that differs from germline. This chain connects TRBV27 to TRBJ1-1, with D maybe TRBD1 (6 bases). CDR1 and CDR2 from the germline V gene are MNHEY and SMNVEV (reference sequence). The CDR3 loop spans 18 amino acids. The CDR3 nucleotides are TGTGCCAGCAGTTTATCAGTCCTCGCGGGGGGCTTGAAGACTGAAGCTTTCTTT. Protein sequence: CASSLSVLAGGLKTEAFF.

This clonotype has only a few counts. The chain carries TRBV20-1 and TRBJ1-2; possibly TRBD1 for D (6 bases). This CDR3 is built from 14 residues. Germline lookup yields CDR1 DFQATT and CDR2 SNEGSKA (reference sequence). Trimming removed 6 bases from V and 8 bases from J, with 22 bases in between. CDR3 in DNA: TGCAGTGCCGTCGACCGCCCGGGGGCAGAAGGCTACACCTTC. It codes for CSAVDRPGAEGYTF.

This clonotype occurred a few times. This rearrangement joins TRBV20-1 to TRBJ2-4, with D uncertain. Between the trimmed V and J ends, which lost 5 bases and 10 bases, there was a span of 18 bases. CDR3 size: 13 residues. Germline V gene data show CDR1 as DFQATT and CDR2 as SNEGSKA (reference sequence). CDR3: CSAPLGGRLIQYF. As DNA, the CDR3 is TGCAGTGCTCCTTTGGGCGGTAGGCTAATTCAGTACTTC.